Following are 3 T cell receptor beta chains from one sample sequenced in a study of blood T cells in healthy people across ages. A sample-barcoded 5' primer and a J-beta primer mix were used in a second PCR of about 7 to 12 cycles. TCRdb independently ran MiXCR on the 5' RACE reads; one entry per CDR3 protein. The sample consists of roughly 1.9 million distinct CDR3 sequences, about two fifths of them appearing once. Sequencing used blood. The receptors stem from a human donor in good health.

V is TRBV2 and J is TRBJ2-3; the D gene is possibly TRBD1 (5 bases). CDR1 is SNHLY, CDR2 FYNNEI, per germline. Trimming cost V 9 bases and J 1 base, with 14 bases left between them. This CDR3 is built from 14 residues. CDR3 region: CARTSQGRTDTQYF. The CDR3 region has the DNA TGTGCCAGGACTTCGCAGGGTCGCACAGATACGCAGTATTTT.

The chain links TRBV7-9 to TRBJ2-4; D is perhaps TRBD1 or TRBD2 (5 bases each). The CDR3 runs to 16 residues. The V end lost 1 base, the J end lost 12 bases, and 22 bases lay between the germline ends. Germline V gene lookup returns CDR1 SEHNR and CDR2 FQNEAQ (reference sequence). The CDR3 DNA follows: TGTGCCAGCAGCTTAGGTCTGGGCTATGAAAAGGGGACTCAGTACTTC. It yields the protein CASSLGLGYEKGTQYF.

The V and J genes are TRBV10-3 and TRBJ1-2; TRBD1 might be the D (5 bases). Looked up from germline, CDR1 is ENHRY and CDR2 is SYGVKD. Trimming cost V 10 bases and J 1 base, with 16 bases left between them. The CDR3 covers 14 residues. The CDR3 here is CATKPGLDNYGYTF. Written as DNA, the CDR3 is TGTGCCACGAAACCGGGACTCGATAACTATGGCTACACCTTC.